These 16 T cell receptor beta chains came from one sample sequenced in a study of metastatic and nonmetastatic thyroid tumors. Every patient was untreated before thyroid surgery. MiXCR was used by TCRdb to re-call the PCR reads. The table has approximately 25,000 clones, more than 14% seen once. Sample: blood. The source is a male donor with papillary thyroid cancer or a benign thyroid nodule (not recorded which). Some clones in this sample may be carry-over from other donors' samples.

This clone is judged medium-sized. The V and J genes are TRBV20-1 and TRBJ1-6, with 8 bases aligning to TRBD1. In germline, CDR1 is DFQATT, CDR2 SNEGSKA (reference sequence). The CDR3 runs 12 residues. V dropped 5 bases and J dropped 8; count of bases not matched to a gene: 2. Here the CDR3 reads CSAGQGDSPLHF. The CDR3 nucleotides are TGCAGTGCTGGACAGGGAGATTCACCCCTCCACTTT.

This clone was detected ten times or more. This sequence joins TRBV5-1 and TRBJ2-3; the D gene is possibly TRBD2 (5 bases). The V end lost 0 bases, the J end lost 2 bases, and 10 bases lay between the germline ends. Germline CDR1 SGHRS, CDR2 YFSETQ. The CDR3 spans 15 residues. The CDR3: CASSLGLAVTDTQYF. The DNA for the CDR3 is TGCGCCAGCAGCTTGGGGCTAGCAGTCACAGATACGCAGTATTTT. The full variable domain, its missing parts supplied by reference TRBV5-1 and TRBJ2-3, is KAGVTQTPRYLIKTRGQQVTLSCSPISGHRSVSWYQQTPGQGLQFLFEYFSETQRNKGNFPGRFSGRQFSNSRSEMNVSTLELGDSALYLCASSLGLAVTDTQYFGPGTRLTVL.

By its share, this clone is medium-sized. The CDR3 DNA follows: TGCAGTGCTAAGGACACGGGAGGTATCTCCTACGAGCAGTACTTC. Amino acid sequence: CSAKDTGGISYEQYF. The chain combines TRBV20-1 with TRBJ2-7, with 7 bases identical to TRBD2. Germline lookup yields CDR1 DFQATT and CDR2 SNEGSKA (reference sequence). V dropped 4 bases and J dropped 0; count of bases not matched to a gene: 9. The CDR3 is 15 residues long.

By sample fraction, this clone is medium-sized. The chain is built from TRBV6-1 and TRBJ2-2; a weak D match, TRBD2 (5 bases). The germline V gene encodes CDR1 MNHNS and CDR2 SASEGT. V was trimmed by 3 bases and J by 1 base, leaving 18 bases between them. The CDR3 loop spans 18 amino acids. The DNA of the CDR3 is TGTGCCAGCAGTGATCTCCCCCAGGTCGCGGGGAACACCGGGGAGCTGTTTTTT. It encodes CASSDLPQVAGNTGELFF.

This clone is medium-sized within its sample. V gene TRBV7-3 combines with J gene TRBJ2-7; the match to TRBD2 covers 11 bases. This CDR3 comprises 18 residues. Germline CDR1 and CDR2: SGHTA and FQGTGA. V dropped 5 bases and J dropped 3; count of bases not matched to a gene: 15. The CDR3 here is CASSVKVAGGPTDYEQYF. The CDR3 coding sequence is TGTGCCAGCAGCGTGAAAGTAGCGGGAGGGCCGACGGACTACGAGCAGTACTTC.

This clone was seen repeatedly, ten times or more. CDR3 sequence (DNA): TGTGCCAGCAGTTCCCGAGAAGGGGGCGCGAACGAGCAGTACTTC. Translation gives CASSSREGGANEQYF. The chain uses TRBV6-1 and TRBJ2-7; the match to TRBD1 covers 7 bases. The junction had 12 bases not matched to a gene; V was cut back by 5 bases and J by 5 bases. The CDR3 runs 15 residues. Germline CDR1 MNHNS, CDR2 SASEGT.

This clone was detected ten times or more. The chain recombines TRBV11-3 with TRBJ1-6; 8 bases match TRBD1. Germline CDR1 is SGHNT and CDR2 is YENEEA. CDR3 length equals 14 residues. V shed 4 bases, J shed 9 bases, and the junction held 5 bases outside the gene matches. CDR3 in DNA: TGTGCCAGCAGCTCAACAGGGGGGAGTTCACCCCTCCACTTT. Protein: CASSSTGGSSPLHF.

V gene TRBV11-2 combines with J gene TRBJ2-2, with D maybe TRBD1 (6 bases). This CDR3 has 16 amino acids. Germline CDR1 and CDR2: SGHAT and FQNNGV. V lost 5 bases and J 6 bases, leaving 19 bases between the germline ends. The CDR3 nucleotides are TGTGCCAGCAGCCCATACAGCTGGGGGCCGGCCGGGGAGCTGTTTTTT. Amino acid sequence: CASSPYSWGPAGELFF.

The genes are TRBV3-1 and TRBJ2-7; no reliable D call. The CDR3 consists of 12 residues. Trimming shortened V by 1 base and J by 7 bases, and 8 bases separated the two germline ends. Germline V gives CDR1 LGHDT, CDR2 YNNKEL (reference sequence). The CDR3 is CASSQALGEQYF. DNA for the CDR3: TGTGCCAGCAGCCAAGCGTTGGGAGAGCAGTACTTC.

The rearrangement links TRBV5-1 to TRBJ2-2, with 11 bases that match TRBD2. CDR1 SGHRS and CDR2 YFSETQ come from the germline V gene. The CDR3 extends over 15 amino acids. With 4 bases clipped from V and 5 bases from J, the junction kept 4 bases outside the gene matches. The CDR3 DNA is TGCGCCAGCAGCCCAAGACTAGCGGGAACCGGGGAGCTGTTTTTT. Translating it yields CASSPRLAGTGELFF.

V gene TRBV5-4 combines with J gene TRBJ2-3; 8 nucleotides line up with TRBD2. The CDR3 totals 16 residues. J lost 2 bases, V lost 2 bases, and 7 bases had no gene match. Germline V CDR1 and CDR2: SGHNT, YYREEE (reference sequence). The CDR3 nucleotides are TGTGCCAGCAGCTTACGGGGGGGCCGGGACACAGATACGCAGTATTTT. Protein: CASSLRGGRDTDTQYF.

This clone was seen more than once but under ten times. The CDR3 here is CASSQTRTGYNQPQHF. The CDR3 bases are TGTGCCAGCAGTCAAACCAGGACAGGGTACAATCAGCCCCAGCATTTT. The rearrangement links TRBV28 to TRBJ1-5, with 8 bases matching TRBD1. CDR1 MDHEN and CDR2 SYDVKM come from the germline V gene. The CDR3 contains 16 residues. J gave up 3 bases and V 5 bases, and 9 bases lay outside the gene matches.

This clone was counted between two and nine times. A much more abundant neighbour one base away suggests this may be a read error. This rearrangement joins TRBV27 to TRBJ2-5; D is possibly TRBD2 (6 bases). The V end was cut by 6 bases, the J end by 5 bases, with 13 bases between. The CDR3 loop spans 13 amino acids. Per the germline V gene, CDR1 is MNHEY and CDR2 is SMNVEV (reference sequence). In DNA form, the CDR3 reads TGTGCCAGCAGGGGACTTATGGAGGAGACCCAGTACTTC. Its translation: CASRGLMEETQYF.

This clone counts as medium-sized (0.01 to 0.1%). This rearrangement joins TRBV24-1 to TRBJ1-2, with D unclear. This CDR3 spans 16 amino acids. V lost 2 bases, J lost 7 bases, and 19 bases lay in between. Looked up from germline, CDR1 is KGHDR and CDR2 is SFDVKD. This chain's CDR3 is CATSDSPGREDIGYTF. CDR3 coding DNA: TGTGCCACCAGTGATTCGCCTGGACGGGAGGATATTGGCTACACCTTC.

Concerning this clone itself: This clone may be a read error of a much larger clone one base away. J is TRBJ1-3 and V is TRBV28, with D uncertain. Between the trimmed V and J ends, which lost 3 bases and 7 bases, there was a span of 4 bases. Germline-derived CDR1 and CDR2 are MDHEN and SYDVKM. This CDR3 has 11 residues. CDR3 loop: CASSFMNTIYF. Here the CDR3 DNA reads TGTGCCAGCAGTTTTATGAACACCATATATTTT.

Remarks on this clone: This could be a read error, since a much larger clone is one nucleotide away. V and J are TRBV7-7 and TRBJ2-3, with TRBD2 matching over 8 bases. Germline V lookup: CDR1 SSHAT, CDR2 FNYEAQ (reference sequence). After removal of 2 bases from V and 3 bases from J, the junction contained 10 bases not matched to a gene. The CDR3 covers 17 residues. This chain's CDR3 is CASSLSGGPGMTDTQYF. CDR3 DNA: TGTGCCAGCAGCTTATCGGGGGGGCCGGGTATGACAGATACGCAGTATTTT.